This TCR beta chain was observed in a study of blood T cells in healthy people across ages. Study-wide results and limits: Naive CD4+ cells and diversity were both higher in long-lived donors than in aged donors.

The germline CDR1 and CDR2 sequences are MNHNY and SVGAGI (reference sequence). J was trimmed by 3 bases and V by 5 bases; bases with no gene match: 11. The length of the CDR3 is 17 residues. Of note for this clonotype: The antigen is undetermined.

Primed by a sample-barcoded 5' primer and a J-beta primer mix, a second PCR proceeded for roughly 6 to 12 cycles. TCRdb called the 5' RACE reads again in MiXCR, with one record for every CDR3 protein. The sample holds around 800,000 distinct CDR3 sequences; 44% are singletons and the top ten take roughly a fifth. All donors came from Russia, were Caucasian and healthy, and spanned ages roughly 6 to 95. Isolation recovered at least 6 million PBMCs from every sample. Sequenced input: blood. The chain recombines TRBV6-6 with TRBJ2-4, with 9 bases aligning to TRBD2. The source is a man between 60 and 75 years old in good health. The CDR3 region has the DNA TGTGCCAGCAGTAAACGGACTAGCGATTTTGGCAAAAACATTCAGTACTTC. Amino acid sequence: CASSKRTSDFGKNIQYF.